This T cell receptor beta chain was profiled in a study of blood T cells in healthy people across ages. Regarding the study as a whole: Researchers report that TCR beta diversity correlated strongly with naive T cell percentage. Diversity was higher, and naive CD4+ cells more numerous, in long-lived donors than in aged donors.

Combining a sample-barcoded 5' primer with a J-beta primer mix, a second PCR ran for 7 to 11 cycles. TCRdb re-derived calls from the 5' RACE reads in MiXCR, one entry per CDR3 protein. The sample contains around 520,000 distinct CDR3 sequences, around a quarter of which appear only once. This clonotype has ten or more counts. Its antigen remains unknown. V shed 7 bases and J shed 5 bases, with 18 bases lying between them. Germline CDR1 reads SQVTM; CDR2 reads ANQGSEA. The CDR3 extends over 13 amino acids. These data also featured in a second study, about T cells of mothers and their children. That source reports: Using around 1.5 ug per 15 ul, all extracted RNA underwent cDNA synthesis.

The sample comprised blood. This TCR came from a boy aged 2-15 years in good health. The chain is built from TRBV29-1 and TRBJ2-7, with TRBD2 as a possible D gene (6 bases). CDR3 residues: CSAQYGRGDEQYF. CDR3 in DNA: TGCAGCGCGCAGTACGGGAGAGGAGACGAGCAGTACTTC.